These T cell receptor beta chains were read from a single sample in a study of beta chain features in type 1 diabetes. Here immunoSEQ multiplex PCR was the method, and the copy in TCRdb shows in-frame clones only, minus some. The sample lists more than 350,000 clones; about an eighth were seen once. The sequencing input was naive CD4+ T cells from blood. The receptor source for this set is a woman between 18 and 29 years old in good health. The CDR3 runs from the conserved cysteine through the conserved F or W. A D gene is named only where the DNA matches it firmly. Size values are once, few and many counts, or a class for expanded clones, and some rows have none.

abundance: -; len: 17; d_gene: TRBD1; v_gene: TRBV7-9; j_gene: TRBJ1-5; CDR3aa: CASSREGTGGHNQPQHF; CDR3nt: TGTGCCAGCAGCCGAGAGGGGACAGGGGGCCACAATCAGCCCCAGCATTTT
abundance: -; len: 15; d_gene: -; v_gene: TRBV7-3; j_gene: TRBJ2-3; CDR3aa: CASSFSSGYTDTQYF; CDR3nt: TGTGCCAGCTCATTCTCAAGCGGGTACACAGATACGCAGTATTTT
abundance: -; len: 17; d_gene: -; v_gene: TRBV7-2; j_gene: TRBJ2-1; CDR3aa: CASSLPPRPSSYNEQFF; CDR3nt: TGTGCCAGCAGCTTACCGCCCAGGCCGAGCTCCTACAATGAGCAGTTCTTC
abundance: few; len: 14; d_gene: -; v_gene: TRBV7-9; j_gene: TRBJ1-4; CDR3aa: CASSRSSGGEKLFF; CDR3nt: TGTGCCAGCAGCCGAAGCAGCGGCGGTGAAAAACTGTTTTTT
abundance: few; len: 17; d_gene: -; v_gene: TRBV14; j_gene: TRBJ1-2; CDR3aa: CASSHRGQGIANYGYTF; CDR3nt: TGTGCCAGCAGCCACCGGGGGCAGGGAATCGCTAACTATGGCTACACCTTC
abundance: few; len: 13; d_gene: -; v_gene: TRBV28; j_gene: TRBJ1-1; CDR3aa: CASSSFRDTEAFF; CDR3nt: TGTGCCAGCAGTTCATTTAGGGACACTGAAGCTTTCTTT
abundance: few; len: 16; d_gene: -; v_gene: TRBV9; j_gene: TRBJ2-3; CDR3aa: CASSVGRTTGTDTQYF; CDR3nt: TGTGCCAGCAGCGTAGGGAGAACTACTGGCACAGATACGCAGTATTTT
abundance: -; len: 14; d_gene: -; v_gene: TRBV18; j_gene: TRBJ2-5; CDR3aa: CASSPNGAEETQYF; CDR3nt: TGTGCCAGCTCACCAAACGGGGCAGAAGAGACCCAGTACTTC
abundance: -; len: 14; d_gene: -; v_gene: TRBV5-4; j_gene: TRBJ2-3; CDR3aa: CASSSRVTTDTQYF; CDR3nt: TGTGCCAGCAGTAGTAGGGTGACGACAGATACGCAGTATTTT
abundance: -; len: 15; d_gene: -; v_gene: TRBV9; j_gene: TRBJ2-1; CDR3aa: CASTKYPTEYNEQFF; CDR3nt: TGTGCCAGCACCAAATACCCGACCGAATACAATGAGCAGTTCTTC
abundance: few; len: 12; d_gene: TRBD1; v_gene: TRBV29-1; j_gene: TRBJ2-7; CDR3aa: CSGRTGRYEQYF; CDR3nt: TGCAGCGGCCGGACAGGGAGGTACGAGCAGTACTTC
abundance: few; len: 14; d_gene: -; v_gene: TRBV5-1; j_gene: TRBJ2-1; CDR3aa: CASSLGVVANEQFF; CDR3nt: TGCGCCAGCAGCTTGGGGGTTGTGGCGAATGAGCAGTTCTTC
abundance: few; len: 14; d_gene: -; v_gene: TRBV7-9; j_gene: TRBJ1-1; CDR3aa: CASTLRGVGTEAFF; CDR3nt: TGTGCCAGCACCCTGAGGGGGGTCGGCACTGAAGCTTTCTTT
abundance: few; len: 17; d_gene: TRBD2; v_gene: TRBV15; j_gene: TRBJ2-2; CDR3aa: CATGRGSGGALPGELFF; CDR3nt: TGTGCCACCGGCCGAGGGAGCGGGGGGGCCCTCCCCGGGGAGCTGTTTTTT
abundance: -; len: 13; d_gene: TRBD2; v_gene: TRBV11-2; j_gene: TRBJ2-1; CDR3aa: CASSSEHGTIQFF; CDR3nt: TGTGCCAGCAGCTCGGAGCACGGGACTATACAGTTCTTC
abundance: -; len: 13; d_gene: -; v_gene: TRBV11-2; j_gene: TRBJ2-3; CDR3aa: CASSHKRVDTQYF; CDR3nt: TGTGCCAGCAGCCACAAAAGGGTGGATACGCAGTATTTT
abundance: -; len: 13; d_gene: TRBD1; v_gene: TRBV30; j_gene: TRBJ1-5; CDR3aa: CAWSRRGPQPQHF; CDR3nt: TGTGCCTGGAGTAGGAGGGGGCCTCAGCCCCAGCATTTT
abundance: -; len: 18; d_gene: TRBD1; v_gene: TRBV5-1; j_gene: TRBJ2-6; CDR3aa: CASSWAKTGDSGANVLTF; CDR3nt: TGCGCCAGCAGCTGGGCTAAAACAGGGGACTCTGGGGCCAACGTCCTGACTTTC
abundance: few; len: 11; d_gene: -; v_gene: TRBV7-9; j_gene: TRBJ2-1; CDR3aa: CASRTYNEQFF; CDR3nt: TGTGCCAGCAGGACCTACAATGAGCAGTTCTTC
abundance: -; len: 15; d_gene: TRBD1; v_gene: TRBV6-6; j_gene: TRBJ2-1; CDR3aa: CASSPQRQGGGEQFF; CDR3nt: TGTGCCAGCAGTCCCCAGCGACAGGGGGGAGGCGAGCAGTTCTTC
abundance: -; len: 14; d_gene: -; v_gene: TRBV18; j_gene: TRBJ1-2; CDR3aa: CASSPLDTGYGYTF; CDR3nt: TGTGCCAGCTCACCTCTTGACACTGGCTATGGCTACACCTTC
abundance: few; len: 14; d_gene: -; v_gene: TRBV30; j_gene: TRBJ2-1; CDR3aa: CAWGRGSSYNEQFF; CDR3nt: TGTGCCTGGGGCCGGGGAAGCTCCTACAATGAGCAGTTCTTC
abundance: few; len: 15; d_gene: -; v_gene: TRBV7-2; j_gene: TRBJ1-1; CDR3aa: CASSLSYAGSTEAFF; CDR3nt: TGTGCCAGCAGCTTATCCTACGCAGGGTCCACTGAAGCTTTCTTT
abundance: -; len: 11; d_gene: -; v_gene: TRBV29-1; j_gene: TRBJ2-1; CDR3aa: CSVASYNEQFF; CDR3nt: TGCAGCGTTGCCTCCTACAATGAGCAGTTCTTC
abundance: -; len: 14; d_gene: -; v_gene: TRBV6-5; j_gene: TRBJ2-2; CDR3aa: CASSYRVGTGELFF; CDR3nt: TGTGCCAGCAGTTACCGGGTGGGGACCGGGGAGCTGTTTTTT
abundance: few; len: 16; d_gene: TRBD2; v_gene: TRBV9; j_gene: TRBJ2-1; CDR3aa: CASSVTSGSSYNEQFF; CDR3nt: TGTGCCAGCAGCGTCACTAGCGGAAGCTCCTACAATGAGCAGTTCTTC
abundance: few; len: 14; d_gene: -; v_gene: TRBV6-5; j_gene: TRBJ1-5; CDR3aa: CASSLRGSNQPQHF; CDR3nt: TGTGCCAGCAGCCTCCGGGGAAGCAATCAGCCCCAGCATTTT
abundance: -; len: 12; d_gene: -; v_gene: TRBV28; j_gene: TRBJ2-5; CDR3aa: CASSLGGGTQYF; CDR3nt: TGTGCCAGCAGTTTGGGGGGCGGGACCCAGTACTTC
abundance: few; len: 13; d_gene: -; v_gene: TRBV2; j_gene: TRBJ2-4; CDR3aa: CASSEIQGNIQYF; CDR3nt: TGTGCCAGCAGTGAAATTCAGGGGAACATTCAGTACTTC
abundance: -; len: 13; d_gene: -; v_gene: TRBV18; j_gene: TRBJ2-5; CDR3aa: CASSPNDGETQYF; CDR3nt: TGTGCCAGCTCACCTAACGACGGGGAGACCCAGTACTTC
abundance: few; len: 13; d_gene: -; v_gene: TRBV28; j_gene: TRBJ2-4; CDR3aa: CASAERIKNIQYF; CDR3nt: TGTGCCAGCGCCGAGCGAATCAAAAACATTCAGTACTTC
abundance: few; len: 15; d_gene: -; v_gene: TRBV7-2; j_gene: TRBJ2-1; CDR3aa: CASSLVSGVNSEQFF; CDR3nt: TGTGCCAGCAGCTTAGTTAGTGGTGTTAACTCGGAGCAGTTCTTC
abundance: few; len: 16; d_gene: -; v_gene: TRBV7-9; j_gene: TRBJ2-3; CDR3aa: CASSRNLNPSTDTQYF; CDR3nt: TGTGCCAGCAGCCGGAATCTCAACCCTAGCACAGATACGCAGTATTTT
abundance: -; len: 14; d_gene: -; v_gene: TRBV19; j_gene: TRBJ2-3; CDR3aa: CASEPTGTTDTQYF; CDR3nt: TGTGCCAGCGAACCGACAGGAACCACAGATACGCAGTATTTT
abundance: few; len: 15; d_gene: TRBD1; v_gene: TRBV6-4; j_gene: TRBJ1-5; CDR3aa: CASTRKEDRGEPQHF; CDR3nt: TGTGCCAGCACCCGAAAGGAGGACAGGGGAGAGCCCCAGCATTTT
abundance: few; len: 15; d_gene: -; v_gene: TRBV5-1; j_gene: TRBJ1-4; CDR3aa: CASSPRDSTNEKLFF; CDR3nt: TGCGCCAGCAGCCCACGGGACTCAACTAATGAAAAACTGTTTTTT
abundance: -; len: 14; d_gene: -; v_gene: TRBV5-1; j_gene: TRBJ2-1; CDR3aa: CASSLGSDYNEQFF; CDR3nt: TGCGCCAGCAGCTTGGGCTCCGATTACAATGAGCAGTTCTTC
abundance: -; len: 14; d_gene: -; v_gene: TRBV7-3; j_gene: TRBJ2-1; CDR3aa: CASSLSSSEGEQFF; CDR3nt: TGTGCCAGCAGCTTAAGTTCTAGCGAGGGTGAGCAGTTCTTC
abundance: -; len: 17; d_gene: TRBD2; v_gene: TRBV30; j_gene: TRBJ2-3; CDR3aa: CAWSVSRTSGNTDTQYF; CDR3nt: TGTGCCTGGAGTGTATCCCGGACTAGCGGGAACACAGATACGCAGTATTTT
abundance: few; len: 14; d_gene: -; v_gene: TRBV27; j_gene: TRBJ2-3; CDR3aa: CATKRVAGSDTQYF; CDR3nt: TGTGCCACCAAGAGGGTAGCTGGTTCCGATACGCAGTATTTT
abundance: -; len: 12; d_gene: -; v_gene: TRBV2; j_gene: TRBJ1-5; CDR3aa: CASLLPGQPQHF; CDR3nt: TGTGCCAGCTTGTTGCCGGGTCAGCCCCAGCATTTT
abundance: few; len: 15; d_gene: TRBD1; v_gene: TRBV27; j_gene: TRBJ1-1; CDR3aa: CASSPGQGRNTEAFF; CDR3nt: TGTGCCAGCAGCCCCGGACAGGGGCGAAACACTGAAGCTTTCTTT
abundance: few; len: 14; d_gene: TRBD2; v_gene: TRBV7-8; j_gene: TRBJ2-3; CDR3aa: CASSPRGITDTQYF; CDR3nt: TGTGCCAGCAGCCCGCGGGGGATCACAGATACGCAGTATTTT
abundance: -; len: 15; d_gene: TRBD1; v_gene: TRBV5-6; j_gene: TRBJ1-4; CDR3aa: CASSRLTGSNEKLFF; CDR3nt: TGTGCCAGCAGCCGGCTGACAGGGAGTAATGAAAAACTGTTTTTT
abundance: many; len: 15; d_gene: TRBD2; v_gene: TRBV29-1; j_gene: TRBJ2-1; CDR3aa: CSVKSSGISYNEQFF; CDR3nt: TGCAGCGTTAAAAGTAGCGGGATCTCCTACAATGAGCAGTTCTTC
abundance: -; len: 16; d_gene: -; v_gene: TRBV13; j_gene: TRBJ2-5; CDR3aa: CASSLERGTSGETQYF; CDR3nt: TGTGCCAGCAGCTTAGAACGGGGAACCTCGGGAGAGACCCAGTACTTC
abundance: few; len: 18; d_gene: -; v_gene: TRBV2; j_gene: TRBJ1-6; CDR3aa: CASSDTPVRTSYNSPLHF; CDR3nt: TGTGCCAGCAGTGACACTCCAGTCCGTACCTCCTATAATTCACCCCTCCACTTT
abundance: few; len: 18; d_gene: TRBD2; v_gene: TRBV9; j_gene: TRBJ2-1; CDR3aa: CASSVAGTSGGSYNEQFF; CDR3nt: TGTGCCAGCAGCGTAGCGGGGACTAGCGGGGGCTCCTACAATGAGCAGTTCTTC
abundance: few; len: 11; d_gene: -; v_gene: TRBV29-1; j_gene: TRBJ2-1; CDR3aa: CSVGDAGWQFF; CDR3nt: TGCAGCGTTGGGGACGCGGGGTGGCAGTTCTTC
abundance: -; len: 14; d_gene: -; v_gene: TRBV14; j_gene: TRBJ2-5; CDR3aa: CASSQESWLGTQYF; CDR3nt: TGTGCCAGCAGCCAAGAGTCCTGGCTGGGGACCCAGTACTTC
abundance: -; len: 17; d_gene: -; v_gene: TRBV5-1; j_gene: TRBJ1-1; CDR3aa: CASSLKVSRPMNTEAFF; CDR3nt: TGCGCCAGCAGCTTGAAAGTCTCGAGGCCCATGAACACTGAAGCTTTCTTT
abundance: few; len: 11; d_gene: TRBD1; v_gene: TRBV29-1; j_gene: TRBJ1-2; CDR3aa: CSVGTGYGYTF; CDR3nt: TGCAGCGTTGGGACAGGGTATGGCTACACCTTC
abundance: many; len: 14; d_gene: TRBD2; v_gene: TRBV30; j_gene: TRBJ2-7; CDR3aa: CAWRLAGGSYEQYF; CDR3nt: TGTGCCTGGAGACTAGCGGGAGGTTCCTACGAGCAGTACTTC